Below, one TCR beta chain is given with its context. Its antigen remains unidentified. A J-beta primer mix and a sample-barcoded 5' primer were used in a second PCR of about 6 to 12 cycles. TCRdb reprocessed the 5' RACE reads via MiXCR and lists one record per CDR3 protein. In the table there are 900,000 to 950,000 distinct CDR3 sequences, 25% to 30% of which are singletons. The sample is drawn from a study of blood T cells in healthy people across ages. Findings of the study overall: PBMCs went unsorted, and a conclusive naive versus antigen-experienced comparison was therefore prevented. Unknown donor CMV status possibly confounded expanded clonotype changes. Long-lived donors exceeded aged donors in naive CD4+ cells and diversity.

With 1 base clipped from V and 8 bases from J, the junction kept 6 bases outside the gene matches. CDR3 length equals 16 residues. Germline loops: CDR1 SGHTA, CDR2 FQGTGA. The same sample was also studied in work on T cells of mothers and their children. That paper adds: The study obtained over 9 million TCR beta CDR3 reads per mother and around 3 million per child.

The sequenced sample was blood. The chain couples TRBV7-3 to TRBJ2-1, with 12 bases aligning to TRBD2. This sequence originates from a woman between 40 and 50 years old in good health. This CDR3 reads CASSLIPTSGGYEQFF. The CDR3 nucleotides are TGTGCCAGCAGCTTAATCCCCACTAGCGGGGGGTATGAGCAGTTCTTC.